These T cell receptor beta chains were read from a single sample in a study of T cell responses to AZD1222 COVID-19 vaccine. This table comes from immunoSEQ multiplex PCR, and its TCRdb copy is limited to in-frame clones, with some not included. The top ten hold 9% to 10% of the sample, which has about 75,000 clones, around 88% seen once. Sequencing used peripheral blood, obtained 28 days after the second dose of the MenACWY control vaccine. The receptors were sampled from an adult who received the MenACWY meningococcal vaccine as a control. CDR3s include the opening cysteine and the closing phenylalanine or tryptophan. The D gene is left open where the match is weak. Some rows mark clone size as missing; the rest say once, few, many or name a class of expanded clone.

v_call: TRBV6-4; d_call: NA; j_call: TRBJ2-3; clone_size: NA; cdr3_aa: CASSVAGRTDTQYF; cdr3_nt: TGTGCCAGCAGTGTGGCGGGCCGCACAGATACGCAGTATTTT
v_call: TRBV12-5; d_call: TRBD1; j_call: TRBJ1-2; clone_size: NA; cdr3_aa: CASAPQGGYGYTF; cdr3_nt: TGTGCTAGTGCTCCGCAGGGGGGCTATGGCTACACCTTC
v_call: TRBV19; d_call: NA; j_call: TRBJ1-2; clone_size: NA; cdr3_aa: CASSIKPTQGYTF; cdr3_nt: TGTGCCAGTAGTATCAAACCTACGCAAGGCTACACCTTC
v_call: TRBV5-6; d_call: NA; j_call: TRBJ2-4; clone_size: NA; cdr3_aa: CASSEPGPLQKNIQYF; cdr3_nt: TGTGCCAGCAGCGAACCGGGACCTCTACAGAAAAACATTCAGTACTTC
v_call: TRBV6-5; d_call: TRBD1; j_call: TRBJ1-1; clone_size: once; cdr3_aa: CASNPTGGVTEAFF; cdr3_nt: TGTGCCAGCAACCCGACAGGGGGCGTGACTGAAGCTTTCTTT
v_call: TRBV11-2; d_call: NA; j_call: TRBJ2-3; clone_size: NA; cdr3_aa: CASSLVPHGTDTQYF; cdr3_nt: TGTGCCAGCAGCTTAGTACCCCATGGCACAGATACGCAGTATTTT
v_call: TRBV2; d_call: NA; j_call: TRBJ1-1; clone_size: NA; cdr3_aa: CASSEAGTEAFF; cdr3_nt: TGTGCCAGCAGTGAAGCAGGCACTGAAGCTTTCTTT
v_call: TRBV9; d_call: NA; j_call: TRBJ2-1; clone_size: NA; cdr3_aa: CASSVGPVTDYNEQFF; cdr3_nt: TGTGCCAGCAGCGTAGGACCGGTCACCGACTACAATGAGCAGTTCTTC
v_call: TRBV2; d_call: TRBD2; j_call: TRBJ2-4; clone_size: NA; cdr3_aa: CASSVSGGAKNIQYF; cdr3_nt: TGTGCCAGCAGTGTATCGGGGGGAGCCAAAAACATTCAGTACTTC
v_call: TRBV7-9; d_call: TRBD1; j_call: TRBJ1-1; clone_size: once; cdr3_aa: CASSLADRANTEAFF; cdr3_nt: TGTGCCAGCAGCTTAGCGGACAGGGCGAACACTGAAGCTTTCTTT
v_call: TRBV4-2; d_call: NA; j_call: TRBJ1-5; clone_size: NA; cdr3_aa: CASSQWERQDNQPQHF; cdr3_nt: TGTGCCAGCAGCCAATGGGAAAGACAGGACAATCAGCCCCAGCATTTT
v_call: TRBV6-5; d_call: TRBD1; j_call: TRBJ2-7; clone_size: NA; cdr3_aa: CASSYQDGTGGEQYF; cdr3_nt: TGTGCCAGCAGTTACCAGGATGGGACAGGGGGCGAGCAGTACTTC
v_call: TRBV7-2; d_call: NA; j_call: TRBJ1-2; clone_size: many; cdr3_aa: CASSKTGTSYGYTF; cdr3_nt: TGTGCCAGCAGCAAAACCGGGACATCCTATGGCTACACCTTC
v_call: TRBV7-9; d_call: NA; j_call: TRBJ2-1; clone_size: NA; cdr3_aa: CASSLGTREQFF; cdr3_nt: TGTGCCAGCAGCTTAGGTACTCGGGAGCAGTTCTTC
v_call: TRBV2; d_call: TRBD2; j_call: TRBJ2-2; clone_size: once; cdr3_aa: CASRGTSGGLNTGELFF; cdr3_nt: TGTGCCAGCAGGGGGACTAGCGGGGGATTGAACACCGGGGAGCTGTTTTTT
v_call: TRBV15; d_call: NA; j_call: TRBJ1-1; clone_size: NA; cdr3_aa: CATSRGGRARGTEAFF; cdr3_nt: TGTGCCACCAGCAGAGGGGGAAGGGCGCGAGGGACTGAAGCTTTCTTT
v_call: TRBV5-1; d_call: NA; j_call: TRBJ1-5; clone_size: few; cdr3_aa: CASSLEGWQPQHF; cdr3_nt: TGCGCCAGCAGCTTGGAGGGGTGGCAGCCCCAGCATTTT
v_call: TRBV21-1; d_call: NA; j_call: TRBJ1-2; clone_size: medium-sized; cdr3_aa: CASARRGGLYGYTF; cdr3_nt: TGTGCTAGCGCCCGCCGGGGGGGACTCTATGGCTACACCTTC
v_call: TRBV2; d_call: NA; j_call: TRBJ1-1; clone_size: NA; cdr3_aa: CASTQDTNTEAFF; cdr3_nt: TGTGCCAGCACCCAAGACACGAACACTGAAGCTTTCTTT
v_call: TRBV4-1; d_call: NA; j_call: TRBJ2-1; clone_size: NA; cdr3_aa: CASSQEGVGLSYNEQFF; cdr3_nt: TGCGCCAGCAGCCAAGAGGGTGTCGGACTATCCTACAATGAGCAGTTCTTC
v_call: TRBV5-5; d_call: NA; j_call: TRBJ1-2; clone_size: NA; cdr3_aa: CASSTGTDPRGGYTF; cdr3_nt: TGTGCCAGCAGCACGGGGACTGACCCCCGGGGAGGCTACACCTTC
v_call: TRBV9; d_call: NA; j_call: TRBJ2-7; clone_size: NA; cdr3_aa: CASSSLGAGYEQYF; cdr3_nt: TGTGCCAGCAGCTCTCTCGGGGCAGGCTACGAGCAGTACTTC
v_call: TRBV12-3/TRBV12-4; d_call: NA; j_call: TRBJ1-3; clone_size: NA; cdr3_aa: CASKGSGNTIYF; cdr3_nt: TGTGCCAGCAAGGGTTCTGGAAACACCATATATTTT
v_call: TRBV28; d_call: NA; j_call: TRBJ1-2; clone_size: NA; cdr3_aa: CASGPGSGTRDGYTF; cdr3_nt: TGTGCCAGCGGACCAGGGTCCGGGACTAGAGATGGCTACACCTTC
v_call: TRBV30; d_call: NA; j_call: TRBJ1-2; clone_size: NA; cdr3_aa: CAWRQSWNFYGYTF; cdr3_nt: TGTGCCTGGAGACAAAGTTGGAATTTCTATGGCTACACCTTC
v_call: TRBV5-1; d_call: TRBD2; j_call: TRBJ2-7; clone_size: NA; cdr3_aa: CASDSGLAGAREQYF; cdr3_nt: TGCGCCAGTGACTCCGGACTAGCGGGGGCCCGCGAGCAGTACTTC
v_call: TRBV30; d_call: TRBD1; j_call: TRBJ2-6; clone_size: NA; cdr3_aa: CAWSPGTAGANVLTF; cdr3_nt: TGTGCCTGGAGTCCCGGGACAGCTGGGGCCAACGTCCTGACTTTC
v_call: TRBV3-1/TRBV3-2; d_call: TRBD1; j_call: TRBJ1-1; clone_size: NA; cdr3_aa: CASSQGDRLYTEAFF; cdr3_nt: TGTGCCAGCAGCCAAGGGGACAGGCTATACACTGAAGCTTTCTTT
v_call: TRBV5-4; d_call: NA; j_call: TRBJ1-4; clone_size: NA; cdr3_aa: CASSFGPGMNEKLFF; cdr3_nt: TGTGCCAGCAGCTTTGGTCCAGGGATGAATGAAAAACTGTTTTTT
v_call: TRBV2; d_call: NA; j_call: TRBJ1-4; clone_size: NA; cdr3_aa: CASRTQVNEKLFF; cdr3_nt: TGTGCCAGCAGGACACAGGTTAATGAAAAACTGTTTTTT
v_call: TRBV19; d_call: NA; j_call: TRBJ2-7; clone_size: NA; cdr3_aa: CASSMGGTASYEQYF; cdr3_nt: TGTGCCAGTAGTATGGGCGGGACAGCCTCCTACGAGCAGTACTTC
v_call: TRBV19; d_call: TRBD2; j_call: TRBJ2-7; clone_size: NA; cdr3_aa: CASSLRTSFYEQYF; cdr3_nt: TGTGCCAGTAGTCTTCGGACTAGTTTTTACGAGCAGTACTTC
v_call: TRBV10-3; d_call: TRBD1; j_call: TRBJ1-2; clone_size: NA; cdr3_aa: CATRTGANYGYTF; cdr3_nt: TGTGCCACGAGGACAGGGGCTAACTATGGCTACACCTTC
v_call: TRBV19; d_call: NA; j_call: TRBJ1-6; clone_size: NA; cdr3_aa: CASSVYMGGNSPLHF; cdr3_nt: TGTGCCAGTAGTGTATATATGGGGGGAAATTCACCCCTCCACTTT
v_call: TRBV6-1; d_call: NA; j_call: TRBJ2-5; clone_size: NA; cdr3_aa: CASSEIRVRETQYF; cdr3_nt: TGTGCCAGCAGTGAAATCAGGGTTCGGGAGACCCAGTACTTC
v_call: TRBV4-3; d_call: TRBD2; j_call: TRBJ2-3; clone_size: NA; cdr3_aa: CASSQGAGGLSDTQYF; cdr3_nt: TGCGCCAGCAGCCAAGGGGCGGGGGGCCTGTCTGATACGCAGTATTTT
v_call: TRBV24-1; d_call: NA; j_call: TRBJ1-5; clone_size: once; cdr3_aa: CATSDQSGPMNQPQHF; cdr3_nt: TGTGCCACCAGTGACCAATCGGGACCGATGAATCAGCCCCAGCATTTT
v_call: TRBV5-6; d_call: NA; j_call: TRBJ2-1; clone_size: NA; cdr3_aa: CASSPTGNEQFF; cdr3_nt: TGTGCCAGCAGCCCGACTGGAAATGAGCAGTTCTTC
v_call: TRBV7-9; d_call: NA; j_call: TRBJ1-2; clone_size: NA; cdr3_aa: CASSQVSAAAYGYTF; cdr3_nt: TGTGCCAGCAGCCAGGTGTCGGCCGCTGCATATGGCTACACCTTC
v_call: TRBV5-6; d_call: NA; j_call: TRBJ2-3; clone_size: NA; cdr3_aa: CASSPDVRTDTQYF; cdr3_nt: TGTGCCAGCAGTCCCGACGTTCGCACAGATACGCAGTATTTT
v_call: TRBV19; d_call: NA; j_call: TRBJ2-2; clone_size: NA; cdr3_aa: CASSFGRNTGELFF; cdr3_nt: TGTGCCAGTAGTTTCGGCAGGAACACCGGGGAGCTGTTTTTT
v_call: TRBV6-5; d_call: TRBD2; j_call: TRBJ2-2; clone_size: NA; cdr3_aa: CASSGLAANTGELFF; cdr3_nt: TGTGCCAGCAGCGGACTAGCTGCGAACACCGGGGAGCTGTTTTTT
v_call: TRBV7-2; d_call: NA; j_call: TRBJ1-4; clone_size: NA; cdr3_aa: CASSTRGGSNEKLFF; cdr3_nt: TGTGCCAGCAGTACCCGAGGAGGGTCTAATGAAAAACTGTTTTTT
v_call: TRBV29-1; d_call: NA; j_call: TRBJ2-7; clone_size: NA; cdr3_aa: CSVTGTANYEQYF; cdr3_nt: TGCAGCGTCACCGGGACCGCTAATTACGAGCAGTACTTC
v_call: TRBV3-1/TRBV3-2; d_call: TRBD1; j_call: TRBJ1-6; clone_size: NA; cdr3_aa: CASSPRDRGTDSPLHF; cdr3_nt: TGTGCCAGCAGCCCCCGGGACAGGGGTACGGATTCACCCCTCCACTTT
v_call: TRBV7-2; d_call: NA; j_call: TRBJ2-3; clone_size: NA; cdr3_aa: CASSLSIRLVVTDTQYF; cdr3_nt: TGTGCCAGCAGCTTATCTATTCGGCTAGTAGTCACAGATACGCAGTATTTT